These 26 T cell receptor beta chains were all obtained from the same sample, sequenced in a study of regulatory T cells in long-lasting Graves disease. Construction of the TCR beta libraries employed iRepertoire HTBI primers in conjunction with Arm-PCR of CDR3 regions. In TCRdb, the multiplex PCR reads were re-called with MiXCR into one record per CDR3 protein. This sample has about 420,000 distinct CDR3 sequences, with over 15% found just once. Described time point: newly diagnosed GD, antithyroid drugs for less than 3 months. The authors made the TCR library using RNA they extracted from PBMCs. These data were also filed under a second study, of T cells in Graves' hyperthyroidism and ophthalmopathy.

The material sequenced was peripheral blood mononuclear cells (PBMCs), taken at new diagnosis, from a patient treated with antithyroid drugs. Receptors were obtained from a woman aged 18 to 35 with Graves disease.

This chain uses TRBV20-1 with TRBJ2-1; D gene ambiguous. The germline V gene has CDR1 DFQATT and CDR2 SNEGSKA (reference sequence). The V end lost 6 bases, the J end lost 8 bases, and 23 bases lay between the germline ends. The CDR3 spans 15 residues. CDR3 in amino acids: CSAEVYGGNLDEQFF. In DNA, the CDR3 is TGCAGTGCAGAGGTATATGGTGGGAATTTAGATGAGCAGTTCTTC.

Note on this clonotype: A clone one base away is much larger, so this may be a read error. V gene TRBV3-1 combines with J gene TRBJ1-2; D possibly corresponds to TRBD1 (6 bases). The V end lost 6 bases, the J end lost 7 bases, and 12 bases lay between the germline ends. Germline V gene data show CDR1 as LGHDT and CDR2 as YNNKEL (reference sequence). CDR3 length equals 12 residues. The CDR3 sequence: CASRVAGAGYTF. CDR3 DNA: TGTGCCAGCAGAGTGGCAGGGGCTGGCTACACCTTC.

In its sample, this clonotype was seen a few times. The chain links TRBV4-2 to TRBJ2-7; 9 bases match TRBD2. The CDR3 is 16 residues long. The germline gives CDR1 LGHNA, CDR2 YNFKEQ. V was pared by 2 bases and J by 3 bases, with 8 bases of the junction left unmatched. The CDR3 reads CASSQSEREAYYEQYF. As DNA, the CDR3 is TGTGCCAGCAGCCAATCAGAGCGGGAGGCATACTACGAGCAGTACTTC.

The sample holds many counts of this clonotype. This chain uses TRBV7-6 with TRBJ2-7; D gene uncertain. Germline V gives CDR1 SGHVS, CDR2 FNYEAQ. This CDR3 contains 17 residues. Trimming left V 5 bases short and J 5 bases short, with 25 bases between. CDR3 bases: TGTGCCAGCAGCCCCGAGGTCCGGGTAAGAACTTGGGACGAGCAGTACTTC. Amino acid sequence: CASSPEVRVRTWDEQYF.

This clonotype was detected a few times. The chain is built from TRBV28 and TRBJ2-2; the D is unclear. The CDR3 spans 12 residues. Deletions cut 8 bases from V and 16 bases from J, with 20 bases between. CDR1 is MDHEN and CDR2 is SYDVKM in the germline V gene. The CDR3, as DNA: TGTGCCAGCCTTTCCGGGCTGAGGTTTTGGTTTTTT. The encoded protein is CASLSGLRFWFF.

This clonotype has at least ten counts. The CDR3 protein is CASSPGLNEKLFF. The CDR3 bases are TGTGCCAGCAGTCCAGGTCTTAATGAAAAACTGTTTTTT. The chain employs TRBV28 and TRBJ1-4; D is uncertain. CDR1 MDHEN and CDR2 SYDVKM come from the germline V gene. V lost 5 bases and J 4 bases, leaving 8 bases between the germline ends. CDR3 length: 13 residues. Based on the CDR3 plus reference TRBV28 and TRBJ1-4, the full variable domain is DVKVTQSSRYLVKRTGEKVFLECVQDMDHENMFWYRQDPGLGLRLIYFSYDVKMKEKGDIPEGYSVSREKKERFSLILESASTNQTSMYLCASSPGLNEKLFFGSGTQLSVL.

At least ten counts were recorded for this clonotype. J is TRBJ2-3 and V is TRBV27; 8 nucleotides agree with TRBD1. Per the germline V gene, CDR1 is MNHEY and CDR2 is SMNVEV (reference sequence). The CDR3 is 15 amino acids. The junction had 4 bases not matched to a gene; V was cut back by 4 bases and J by 1 base. The CDR3 nucleotides are TGTGCCAGCAGTTGGGAGACAGGGGGCACAGATACGCAGTATTTT. It is translated as CASSWETGGTDTQYF.

Worth noting for this clonotype: A far larger clone differs by one base, so this is likely a read error. The J gene is TRBJ2-1, the V gene TRBV20-1; TRBD2 matches at 9 bases. Trimming took 6 bases from V and 10 from J; bases not matched to a gene: 7. Germline V gene data show CDR1 as DFQATT and CDR2 as SNEGSKA (reference sequence). The CDR3 is 12 residues long. CDR3 in DNA: TGCAGTGCAACCGGGACTAGCCACGAGCAGTTCTTC. As protein: CSATGTSHEQFF.

This clonotype has at least ten counts. This chain connects TRBV2 to TRBJ1-6, with unresolved D. V lost 7 bases and J lost 7, with 5 bases in between. The length of the CDR3 is 11 residues. Germline CDR1 reads SNHLY; CDR2 reads FYNNEI. CDR3 sequence (DNA): TGTGCCAGCACGGTGAATTCACCCCTCCACTTT. Protein product: CASTVNSPLHF.

This chain connects TRBV20-1 to TRBJ2-4; D tentatively reads TRBD1 or TRBD2 (7 bases each). Trimming left V 5 bases short and J 0 bases short, with 26 bases between. Per the germline V gene, CDR1 is DFQATT and CDR2 is SNEGSKA (reference sequence). This CDR3 comprises 19 residues. The CDR3 here is CSALDREGPGPLAKNIQYF. The CDR3 coding sequence is TGCAGTGCTCTCGACAGGGAGGGCCCGGGCCCCCTAGCCAAAAACATTCAGTACTTC.

This chain joins TRBV6-1 and TRBJ1-2, with D possibly being TRBD1 (6 bases). The CDR3 spans 13 residues. The germline CDR1 and CDR2 sequences are MNHNS and SASEGT. CDR3 loop: CACTGAPPGSYTF. CDR3 sequence (DNA): TGTGCTTGCACGGGGGCGCCTCCGGGTAGCTACACCTTC.

The genes are TRBV10-2 and TRBJ2-1, with D hard to call. Trimming removed 0 bases from V and 9 bases from J, with 15 bases in between. The length of the CDR3 is 15 residues. Looked up from germline, CDR1 is WSHSY and CDR2 is SAAADI. The CDR3 DNA sequence: TGCGCCAGCAGTGAGTCACTGGGGTTACGGGCTGAGCAGTTCTTC. It specifies CASSESLGLRAEQFF.

This clonotype was counted only a few times. The chain is built from TRBV7-9 and TRBJ2-7; no clear D gene. The CDR3 has 14 residues. Germline V gene sequence: CDR1 SEHNR, CDR2 FQNEAQ (reference sequence). V was cut by 5 bases and J by 2 bases, with 13 bases left in between. CDR3 amino acids: CASSTSGSAYEQYF. The CDR3, as DNA: TGTGCCAGCAGCACCTCTGGATCTGCCTACGAGCAGTACTTC.

As concerns this clonotype: A read error is likely here: a far larger clone is one base away. The V gene is TRBV6-1, the J gene TRBJ2-5, with a possible D match to TRBD2 (6 bases). The V and J ends lost 7 bases and 11 bases respectively, with 29 bases between them. Germline assignment: CDR1 MNHNS and CDR2 SASEGT. The CDR3 sequence is 16 residues long. CDR3 sequence (DNA): TGTGCCAGCAAGCTGGGGCGCGGGAAACTCTGGAATGAGCAGTACTTC. Residues: CASKLGRGKLWNEQYF.

Many counts were recorded for this clonotype. The J gene is TRBJ1-6, the V gene TRBV28; maybe TRBD1 (5 bases). This CDR3 contains 16 residues. V lost 2 bases, J lost 8 bases, and 16 bases lay in between. Per the germline V gene, CDR1 is MDHEN and CDR2 is SYDVKM. The CDR3 DNA sequence: TGTGCCAGCAGTTTACAACAGGTGGGGGGTTATTCACCCCTCCACTTT. Protein product: CASSLQQVGGYSPLHF.

A note on this clonotype: A read error may be the cause here, since a much bigger clone is one base away. The rearrangement links TRBV28 to TRBJ2-7; 10 bases match TRBD1. This CDR3 is 14 amino acids long. The J segment lost 5 bases and the V segment lost 3 bases, leaving 4 bases of the junction unmatched. CDR1 and CDR2 from the germline V gene are MDHEN and SYDVKM. CDR3 nucleotide sequence: TGTGCCAGCAGTTTGACAGGGGGCGTCGACGAGCAGTACTTC. Translating it yields CASSLTGGVDEQYF.

The rearrangement links TRBV4-1 to TRBJ1-1; 7 nucleotides match TRBD1. CDR1 MGHRA and CDR2 YSYEKL come from the germline V gene. V was pared by 1 base and J by 3 bases, with 11 bases of the junction left unmatched. This CDR3 is built from 17 residues. The CDR3 sequence is CASSQAKGGRTYTEAFF. In DNA, the CDR3 is TGCGCCAGCAGCCAAGCAAAAGGGGGCAGGACTTACACTGAAGCTTTCTTT.

This clonotype was recorded many times. The chain links TRBV15 to TRBJ1-1; D is perhaps TRBD1 (5 bases). Trimming took off 2 bases at V and 6 bases at J, with 16 bases between the two ends. From germline, CDR1 is LNHNV and CDR2 YYDKDF (reference sequence). This CDR3 is 15 amino acids long. CDR3 nucleotides: TGTGCCACCAGCAGAAGCTACGGGGCTCGGGCTGAAGCTTTCTTT. The encoded protein is CATSRSYGARAEAFF.

This clonotype occurred a few times. The chain carries TRBV15 and TRBJ1-3; D is possibly TRBD1 (5 bases). V dropped 2 bases and J dropped 0 bases, with 14 bases sitting between them. Germline V gives CDR1 LNHNV, CDR2 YYDKDF (reference sequence). CDR3 length equals 17 residues. CDR3 in DNA: TGTGCCACCAGCAGAACCGGGACGGCGAGCTCTGGAAACACCATATATTTT. Amino acid sequence: CATSRTGTASSGNTIYF.

Regarding this clonotype: A much larger clone is a single base away; this may be a read error. The chain employs TRBV28 and TRBJ2-5; 7 bases agree with TRBD2. Losses at the gene ends were 4 bases for V and 13 bases for J; bases not matched to a gene: 9. CDR1 and CDR2 from the germline V gene are MDHEN and SYDVKM. This CDR3 region has 12 residues. DNA for the CDR3: TGTGCCAGCAGTTCCCTAGCGGCCCTCCGGTACTTC. It is translated as CASSSLAALRYF.

This clonotype was seen many times. The chain uses TRBV7-9 and TRBJ2-5; 15 positions agree with TRBD2. The CDR3 is 16 residues long. CDR1 and CDR2 from the germline V gene are SEHNR and FQNEAQ (reference sequence). V dropped 6 bases and J dropped 5; count of bases not matched to a gene: 7. This CDR3 is CASRPGLAGGVETQYF. The DNA for the CDR3 is TGTGCCAGCAGACCGGGACTAGCGGGAGGTGTGGAGACCCAGTACTTC.

This clonotype was recorded at least ten times. V and J are TRBV6-1 and TRBJ2-1; TRBD2 is a possible D gene (5 bases). Germline V gene sequence: CDR1 MNHNS, CDR2 SASEGT. The V end was cut by 4 bases, the J end by 2 bases, with 6 bases between. The CDR3 loop spans 13 amino acids. Here the CDR3 reads CASSGLTYNEQFF. The CDR3 bases are TGTGCCAGCAGTGGACTAACCTACAATGAGCAGTTCTTC.

This clonotype was counted between two and nine times. This chain joins TRBV28 and TRBJ1-5; 9 bases line up with TRBD1. Germline trimming cut 6 bases from V and 6 bases from J; bases unmatched to any gene: 12. Germline assignment: CDR1 MDHEN and CDR2 SYDVKM. CDR3 length equals 16 residues. CDR3 nucleotides: TGTGCCAGCAGCCTCGGACAGGGGACGCTGCGTCAGCCCCAGCATTTT. It encodes CASSLGQGTLRQPQHF.

The rearrangement uses TRBV20-1 and TRBJ2-5, with TRBD2 matching over 7 bases. This CDR3 contains 14 residues. Germline values: CDR1 DFQATT, CDR2 SNEGSKA (reference sequence). CDR3 in amino acids: CLLEPTGGRVTQYF. In DNA, the CDR3 is TGCTTATTAGAGCCCACGGGAGGCCGTGTGACCCAGTACTTC.

The table lists this clonotype with many counts. This chain uses TRBV12-3 or TRBV12-4 with TRBJ2-5, with 7 nucleotides matching TRBD1. The CDR3 covers 14 residues. After removal of 6 bases from V and 5 bases from J, the junction contained 9 bases not matched to a gene. CDR3 nucleotide sequence: TGTGCCAGCAGCGACAGGGTGGGGGCCGAGACCCAGTACTTC. Amino acids: CASSDRVGAETQYF.

The table lists this clonotype with a few counts. The chain joins TRBV18 to TRBJ2-5; D call uncertain. The V and J ends lost 3 bases and 2 bases respectively, with 7 bases between them. The length of the CDR3 is 13 residues. Germline V CDR1 and CDR2: KGHSH, LQKENI. The CDR3 spells CASSPSLQETQYF. DNA for the CDR3: TGTGCCAGCTCACCGTCACTACAAGAGACCCAGTACTTC.